Shown below are 3 T cell receptor beta chains from a single sample sequenced in a study of CD8 T cells in Susac syndrome. With random hexamers, reverse transcription was performed on about 0.5 to 1 ug of RNA. MiXCR, applied by TCRdb to the immunoSEQ multiplex PCR reads, yields one record per CDR3 protein. The sample lists approximately 230,000 distinct CDR3 sequences, 90% to 95% seen once, with about 0.071% in the top ten. The sequencing input was CD4+ T cells from PBMCs. Receptor source: a human donor with multiple sclerosis.

This clonotype was counted a single time. The chain recombines TRBV5-6 with TRBJ2-5; D might be TRBD2 (6 bases). Germline V CDR1 and CDR2: SGHDT, YYEEEE. CDR3 length: 14 amino acids. The ends were cut back, 0 bases at V and 5 bases at J, with 11 bases in the middle. DNA for the CDR3: TGTGCCAGCAGCTTGGTTTCAGGAGGGGAGACCCAGTACTTC. Its translation is CASSLVSGGETQYF.

The rearrangement uses TRBV2 and TRBJ1-1; 7 nucleotides agree with TRBD1. The CDR3 covers 13 residues. Germline values: CDR1 SNHLY, CDR2 FYNNEI. V trimming: 6 bases; J trimming: 10 bases; junction bases outside the gene matches: 11. The CDR3: CASRGDRADRAFF. DNA of the CDR3: TGTGCCAGCAGGGGCGACAGGGCCGATCGAGCTTTCTTT.

The gene calls are TRBV7-8 and TRBJ2-2; D unclear. Germline V gives CDR1 SGHVS, CDR2 FQNEAQ. V lost 1 base to trimming and J lost 5 bases, with 8 bases between them. This CDR3 is 14 amino acids long. Here the CDR3 reads CASSLGHPTGELFF. CDR3 nucleotides: TGTGCCAGCAGCTTAGGTCACCCTACCGGGGAGCTGTTTTTT.